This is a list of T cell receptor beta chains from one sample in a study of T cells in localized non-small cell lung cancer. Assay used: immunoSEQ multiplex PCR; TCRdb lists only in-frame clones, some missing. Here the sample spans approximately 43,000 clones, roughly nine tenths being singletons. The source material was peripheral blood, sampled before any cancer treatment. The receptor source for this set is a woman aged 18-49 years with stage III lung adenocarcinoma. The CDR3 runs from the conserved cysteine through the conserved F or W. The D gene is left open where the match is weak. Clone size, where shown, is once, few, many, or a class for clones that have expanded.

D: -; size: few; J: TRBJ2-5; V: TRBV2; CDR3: CASSFRVFVETQYF; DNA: TGTGCCAGCAGCTTCAGGGTTTTTGTAGAGACCCAGTACTTC
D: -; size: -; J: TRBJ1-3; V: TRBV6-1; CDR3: CASRPGSSGNTIYF; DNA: TGTGCCAGCAGGCCGGGGAGCTCTGGAAACACCATATATTTT
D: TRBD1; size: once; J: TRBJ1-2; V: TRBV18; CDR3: CASSEGQGNYGYTF; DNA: TGTGCCAGCTCCGAGGGACAGGGCAACTATGGCTACACCTTC
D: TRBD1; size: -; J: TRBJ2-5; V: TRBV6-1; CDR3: CASRDRGGETQYF; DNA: TGTGCCAGCAGGGACAGGGGGGGGGAGACCCAGTACTTC
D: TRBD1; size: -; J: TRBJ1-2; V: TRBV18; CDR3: CASSTRDRGAYGYTF; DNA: TGTGCCAGCTCAACAAGGGACAGGGGGGCCTATGGCTACACCTTC
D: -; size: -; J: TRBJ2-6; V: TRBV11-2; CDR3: CASSNRTDRPGANVLTF; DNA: TGTGCCAGCAGTAACCGAACCGACAGGCCCGGGGCCAACGTCCTGACTTTC
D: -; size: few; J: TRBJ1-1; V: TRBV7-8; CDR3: CASTGGLITEAFF; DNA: TGTGCCAGCACTGGGGGGTTAATCACTGAAGCTTTCTTT
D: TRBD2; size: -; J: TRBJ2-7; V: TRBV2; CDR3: CASSFGYGGADEQYF; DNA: TGTGCCAGCAGTTTCGGGTACGGGGGGGCAGACGAGCAGTACTTC
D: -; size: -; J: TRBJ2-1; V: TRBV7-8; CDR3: CASSTRQVDNEQFF; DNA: TGTGCCAGCAGCACCCGACAGGTGGACAATGAGCAGTTCTTC
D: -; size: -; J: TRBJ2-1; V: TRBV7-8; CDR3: CASSSPRDGTSYNEQFF; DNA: TGTGCCAGCAGCTCACCGAGAGACGGAACCTCCTACAATGAGCAGTTCTTC
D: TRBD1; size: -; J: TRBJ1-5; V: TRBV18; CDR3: CASSQGGQGAGQPQHF; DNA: TGTGCCAGCTCACAGGGGGGACAGGGGGCAGGTCAGCCCCAGCATTTT
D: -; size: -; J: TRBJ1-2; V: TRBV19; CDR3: CASRQPYGYTF; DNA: TGTGCCAGTAGACAACCCTATGGCTACACCTTC
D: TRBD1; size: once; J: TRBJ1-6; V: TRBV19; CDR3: CASSTSGTGSSPLHF; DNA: TGTGCCAGTAGTACATCCGGGACAGGAAGTTCACCCCTCCACTTT
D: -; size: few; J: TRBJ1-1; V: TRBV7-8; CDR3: CASSPLRGTEAFF; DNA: TGTGCCAGCAGCCCTCTCAGGGGCACTGAAGCTTTCTTT
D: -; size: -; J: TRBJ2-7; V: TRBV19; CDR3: CASSPYEQYF; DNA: TGTGCCAGTAGTCCCTACGAGCAGTACTTC
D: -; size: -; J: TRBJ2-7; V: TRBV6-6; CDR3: CASSYQGYEQYF; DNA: TGTGCCAGCAGTTACCAAGGGTACGAGCAGTACTTC
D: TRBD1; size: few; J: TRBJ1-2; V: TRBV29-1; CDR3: CSVASWGQGDGYTF; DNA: TGCAGCGTTGCCTCTTGGGGACAGGGGGACGGCTACACCTTC
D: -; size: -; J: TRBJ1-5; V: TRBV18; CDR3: CASSQSRGPQHF; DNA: TGTGCCAGCTCACAGTCAAGGGGGCCCCAGCATTTT
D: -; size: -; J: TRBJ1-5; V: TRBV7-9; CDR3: CASSLGRLGNQPQHF; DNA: TGTGCCAGCAGCTTGGGACGCCTGGGCAATCAGCCCCAGCATTTT
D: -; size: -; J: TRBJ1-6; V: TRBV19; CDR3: CASSPLATHSPLHF; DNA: TGTGCCAGTAGTCCTTTGGCGACCCATTCACCCCTCCACTTT
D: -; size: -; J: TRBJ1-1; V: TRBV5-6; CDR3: CASSLRLSGTEAFF; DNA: TGTGCCAGCAGCTTGCGGTTGTCGGGGACTGAAGCTTTCTTT
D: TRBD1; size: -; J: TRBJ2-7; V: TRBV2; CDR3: CASGQPGQGSYEQYF; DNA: TGTGCCAGCGGTCAACCGGGACAGGGCTCCTACGAGCAGTACTTC
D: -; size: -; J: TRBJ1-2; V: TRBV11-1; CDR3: CASSSAFNYGYTF; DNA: TGTGCCAGCAGCTCCGCGTTTAACTATGGCTACACCTTC
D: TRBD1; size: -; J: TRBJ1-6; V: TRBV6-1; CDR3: CASMGTGRNSPLHF; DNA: TGTGCCAGCATGGGGACAGGGAGGAATTCACCCCTCCACTTT
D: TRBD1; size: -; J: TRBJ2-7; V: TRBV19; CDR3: CASSFPGQGGEQYF; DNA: TGTGCCAGTAGCTTTCCGGGACAGGGTGGTGAGCAGTACTTC
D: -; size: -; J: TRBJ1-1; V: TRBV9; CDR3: CASSVAPGAEAFF; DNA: TGTGCCAGCAGCGTAGCGCCAGGGGCAGAAGCTTTCTTT
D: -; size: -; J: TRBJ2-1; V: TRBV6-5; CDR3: CASSYSIAYNEQFF; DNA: TGTGCCAGCAGTTACTCGATCGCCTACAATGAGCAGTTCTTC
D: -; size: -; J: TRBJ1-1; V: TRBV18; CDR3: CASSPPVGGHPEAFF; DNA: TGTGCCAGCTCACCACCGGTTGGGGGCCATCCTGAAGCTTTCTTT